The rows below give T cell receptor beta chains drawn from one sample of a study of T cell responses to AZD1222 COVID-19 vaccine. Generated by immunoSEQ multiplex PCR, the TCRdb table keeps only in-frame clones and is missing some. This sample has 150,000 to 200,000 clones, with about 90% found just once. This sample comprised peripheral blood, obtained 28 days after the second AZD1222 dose. These receptors all stem from an adult who received the AZD1222 COVID-19 vaccine. CDR3s include the opening cysteine and the closing phenylalanine or tryptophan. The D gene is left open where the match is weak. Clone size, where shown, is once, few, many, or a class for clones that have expanded.

. . TRBJ1-1 TRBV3-1/TRBV3-2 CASSQISQTEAFF TGTGCCAGCAGCCAAATATCTCAAACTGAAGCTTTCTTT
TRBD1 . TRBJ2-2 TRBV6-5 CASRAGGRTGELFF TGTGCCAGCAGGGCAGGGGGTAGGACCGGGGAGCTGTTTTTT
. . TRBJ1-1 TRBV7-9 CASSLVGDTEAFF TGTGCCAGCAGCTTAGTTGGGGACACTGAAGCTTTCTTT
. . TRBJ2-3 TRBV30 CAWSPFAGPGTDTQYF TGTGCCTGGAGTCCCTTTGCAGGGCCGGGCACAGATACGCAGTATTTT
. . TRBJ2-1 TRBV21-1 CASSKGVTYSYNEQFF TGTGCCAGCAGCAAAGGAGTTACATACTCCTACAATGAGCAGTTCTTC
. . TRBJ1-2 TRBV10-3 CAISESGGTFSF TGTGCCATCAGTGAGTCAGGGGGAACCTTCTCCTTC
TRBD1 once TRBJ1-1 TRBV9 CASSGDRGGDNTEAFF TGTGCCAGCAGCGGGGACAGGGGAGGAGATAACACTGAAGCTTTCTTT
. . TRBJ1-2 TRBV3-1/TRBV3-2 CASSRAWGVYGYTF TGTGCCAGCAGCCGAGCCTGGGGGGTCTATGGCTACACCTTC
. . TRBJ1-1 TRBV10-3 CAISPRSSPTGAFF TGTGCCATCAGTCCCCGGAGCAGTCCTACCGGGGCTTTCTTT
TRBD1 . TRBJ2-1 TRBV12-3/TRBV12-4 CASRAGTGVWQFF TGTGCCAGCAGGGCGGGGACAGGGGTATGGCAGTTCTTC
. . TRBJ1-2 TRBV16 CASSQKIGNYGYTF TGTGCCAGCAGCCAAAAGATAGGGAACTATGGCTACACCTTC
TRBD1 . TRBJ1-2 TRBV7-2 CASGTGHGYGYTF TGTGCCAGCGGGACAGGGCACGGCTATGGCTACACCTTC
. . TRBJ1-5 TRBV4-1 CASSRRRGSNQPQHF TGCGCCAGCAGCCGGAGACGTGGTAGCAATCAGCCCCAGCATTTT
TRBD1 . TRBJ1-2 TRBV19 CASRTGGARNYGYTF TGTGCCAGTAGGACAGGGGGCGCCCGGAACTATGGCTACACCTTC